This entry lists 7 T cell receptor beta chains sequenced from one sample in a study of T cell clonality in common variable immunodeficiency. Findings of the study overall: Reportedly, TCR beta sequences from common variable immunodeficiency showed fewer deletions and N-nucleotide insertions.

The protocol was immunoSEQ multiplex PCR, while the TCRdb copy is restricted to in-frame clones and leaves out a portion. The data show approximately 35,000 clones, with none appearing a single time. These TCRs are of unknown antigen specificity. Sequenced material: peripheral blood mononuclear cells. Receptors were obtained from a human donor with common variable immunodeficiency.

This clone was recorded at least ten times. With the read ending 3 residues before the CDR3 end, the germline J gene is used to fill in that end. The rearrangement links TRBV20-1 to TRBJ2-3; 12 bases line up with TRBD2. The germline V gene encodes CDR1 DFQATT and CDR2 SNEGSKA (reference sequence). V trimming: 6 bases; J trimming: 5 bases; junction bases outside the gene matches: 9. This CDR3 has 15 residues. The CDR3 reads CSAFPSGRAGDTQYF. CDR3 DNA (partial): TGCAGTGCCTTCCCTAGCGGGAGGGCCGGAGATACG.

Turning to this clone: The CDR3 end falls 3 residues outside the read, so it is completed with the germline J gene. The chain combines TRBV6-2 or TRBV6-3 with TRBJ1-2, with 11 positions matching TRBD1. Germline CDR1 MNHEY, CDR2 SVGEGT. This CDR3 has 13 amino acids. The CDR3 bases that were read are TGTGCCAGCAAAAGGACAGGGGGCGAAGGC. Protein sequence: CASKRTGGEG. The whole CDR3 protein is CASKRTGGEGYTF.

This clone was recorded at least ten times. The read stops 3 residues short of the end of the CDR3; the missing end is completed from the germline J gene. This chain uses TRBV2 with TRBJ2-3, with a possible D match to TRBD2 (5 bases). The CDR3 runs 15 residues. Germline CDR1 and CDR2: SNHLY and FYNNEI. V was clipped by 10 bases and J by 1 base, with 18 bases between them. The CDR3 spells CATTEAHRGTDTQYF. The covered CDR3 bases are TGTGCCACCACGGAGGCACATCGGGGCACAGATACG.

This clone was observed a handful of times. The part of the CDR3 DNA that was read is TGTGCCAGCTCCAGGGGGTCGGGAGAGACC. As protein: CASSRGSGET. In full, the CDR3 is CASSRGSGETQYF. J is TRBJ2-5 and V is TRBV7-9; 7 bases fit TRBD1. The read ends 3 residues early relative to the CDR3; the germline J gene fills the gap. The CDR3 consists of 13 residues. The trim removed 8 bases at V and 4 bases at J, leaving 7 bases unmatched. The germline gives CDR1 SEHNR, CDR2 FQNEAQ (reference sequence).

About this clone: The DNA ends 3 residues before the CDR3 does, and the rest of the CDR3 is filled in from the germline J gene. The V and J genes are TRBV5-6 and TRBJ1-4; D is ambiguous. The CDR3 has 15 residues. Germline values: CDR1 SGHDT, CDR2 YYEEEE. V gave up 4 bases and J gave up 8 bases, with 18 bases separating them. The CDR3 DNA, read in part, is TGTGCCAGCAGCCCCGGAAGCGGGGTGCGGGAAAAA. It codes for CASSPGSGVREK. The complete CDR3 sequence is CASSPGSGVREKLFF.

As regards this clone: Read sequence stops 3 residues before the CDR3 end, and the germline J gene provides the missing end. The chain combines TRBV7-6 with TRBJ2-5, with TRBD1 matching 9 bases. The CDR3 is 15 residues long. The ends lost 4 bases at V and 5 bases at J; junction bases unmatched: 8. Germline V gene sequence: CDR1 SGHVS, CDR2 FNYEAQ. The CDR3 sequence is CASSSAGTGYETQYF. The part of the CDR3 DNA that was read is TGTGCCAGCAGCTCCGCCGGGACAGGGTATGAGACC. Supplemented by reference TRBV7-6 and TRBJ2-5, the full variable domain reads GAGVSQSPRYKVTKRGQDVALRCDPISGHVSLYWYRQALGQGPEFLTYFNYEAQQDKSGLPNDRFSAERPEGSISTLTIQRTEQRDSAMYRCASSSAGTGYETQYFGPGTRLLVL.

This clone was detected many times. The read falls 3 residues short of the CDR3 end, and the missing part is taken from the germline J gene. This rearrangement joins TRBV3-1 (or the pseudogene TRBV3-2) to TRBJ1-3; D might be TRBD1 (6 bases). The CDR3 covers 20 residues. The ends were cut back, 0 bases at V and 0 bases at J, with 21 bases in the middle. The germline CDR1 and CDR2 sequences are LGHDT and YNNKEL (reference sequence). The DNA read from the CDR3 is TGTGCCAGCAGCCAAGATGTTTGGAAACGAACAGGGCTCTCTGGAAACACC. Encoded protein: CASSQDVWKRTGLSGNT. The complete CDR3 protein is CASSQDVWKRTGLSGNTIYF.